This entry features one T cell receptor beta chain sequence. What it binds is not known. This entry belongs to a study of T-cell memory formation after mild COVID-19. Constant-segment primers served in 5'RACE that generated TCR alpha and TCR beta cDNA libraries bearing sample barcodes and UMIs. MiXCR, applied by TCRdb to the 5' RACE reads, yields one record per CDR3 protein. The repertoire holds more than 400,000 distinct CDR3 sequences, with roughly 20% as singletons. Study observations and caveats: Contracting CD8+ clones were enriched in EMRA, CD4+ mainly in CM and EM. Later expanders leaned toward CD4+, whereas clones contracting from day 15 to 85 were balanced CD4/CD8.

CDR1 is SGHRS and CDR2 is YFSETQ in the germline V gene. This CDR3 is built from 15 residues. The junction had 4 bases not matched to a gene; V was cut back by 3 bases and J by 1 base. This chain connects TRBV5-1 to TRBJ2-3; 8 nucleotides agree with TRBD2. Source material: PBMCs or a T cell subset sorted from them (not recorded which). This receptor was obtained from an adult woman who had mild COVID-19 (a few samples of this study predate the infection). Cell type and time point are not known. The chain's CDR3 is CASSSGGSGTDTQYF. The DNA of the CDR3 is TGCGCCAGCAGCTCGGGGGGGTCAGGCACAGATACGCAGTATTTT.